These 29 T cell receptor beta chains originate from one sample sequenced in a study of T cells in Graves' hyperthyroidism and ophthalmopathy. Amplification of TCR beta CDR3 regions was performed using RNA transcripts as template. HTBI primers were the set used in a first-round RT-PCR of the TCR CDR3. TCRdb re-derived calls from the multiplex PCR reads in MiXCR, one entry per CDR3 protein. The profile shows a few hundred thousand distinct CDR3 sequences, 14% to 15% of them singletons. Specimen: blood. The receptors shown here come from a woman in her 30s with Graves' hyperthyroidism.

This clonotype was seen ten or more times. The gene calls are TRBV12-3 or TRBV12-4 and TRBJ2-7; D is perhaps TRBD2 (6 bases). This CDR3 comprises 15 residues. The V gene lost 7 bases and the J gene lost 3 bases, with 19 bases spanning the gap. CDR3 region: CASNTDGGEVYEQYF. The CDR3 DNA reads as TGTGCCAGCAATACGGACGGGGGAGAGGTCTACGAGCAGTACTTC.

This clonotype was seen repeatedly, ten times or more. The rearrangement links TRBV30 to TRBJ1-4, with TRBD1 matching over 9 bases. V shed 0 bases, J shed 0 bases, and the junction held 5 bases outside the gene matches. The CDR3 runs to 17 residues. Looked up from germline, CDR1 is GTSNPN and CDR2 is SVGIG (reference sequence). The CDR3 here is CAWSVSGQGTTNEKLFF. The CDR3 nucleotides are TGTGCCTGGAGTGTTTCGGGACAGGGTACAACTAATGAAAAACTGTTTTTT.

This clonotype came up a few times. The CDR3 DNA reads as TGTGCCAGCAGTGAAGTTTGGACTCCGAACACCGGGGAGCTGTTTTTT. This codes for CASSEVWTPNTGELFF. The rearrangement links TRBV6-1 to TRBJ2-2, with a weak D call TRBD2 (5 bases). The CDR3 is 16 amino acids. The V gene's germline CDR1 is MNHNS and CDR2 SASEGT. The V gene lost 1 base and the J gene lost 0 bases, with 9 bases spanning the gap.

This clonotype was seen many times. The chain joins TRBV18 to TRBJ1-2, with a weak D call TRBD1 (6 bases). The V and J ends lost 4 bases and 0 bases respectively, with 18 bases between them. The V gene's germline CDR1 is KGHSH and CDR2 LQKENI. The CDR3 consists of 17 residues. The CDR3 region has the DNA TGTGCCAGCTCACGGACCGGGACACCGGGCGCTAACTATGGCTACACCTTC. It codes for CASSRTGTPGANYGYTF. The full variable domain, completed using reference TRBV18 and TRBJ1-2, is NAGVMQNPRHLVRRRGQEARLRCSPMKGHSHVYWYRQLPEEGLKFMVYLQKENIIDESGMPKERFSAEFPKEGPSILRIQQVVRGDSAAYFCASSRTGTPGANYGYTFGSGTRLTVV.

The rearrangement joins TRBV5-4 to TRBJ2-1; maybe TRBD1 (5 bases). This CDR3 region has 12 residues. Trimming removed 4 bases from V and 9 bases from J, with 11 bases in between. From germline, CDR1 is SGHNT and CDR2 YYREEE (reference sequence). CDR3 in DNA: TGTGCCAGCAGCCCACAGGAGACTGAGCAGTTCTTC. It specifies CASSPQETEQFF.

At least ten counts were recorded for this clonotype. V and J are TRBV6-1 and TRBJ1-5, with D perhaps TRBD1 (6 bases). Germline V lookup: CDR1 MNHNS, CDR2 SASEGT. This CDR3 spans 14 amino acids. V dropped 7 bases and J dropped 6 bases, with 16 bases sitting between them. Written as DNA, the CDR3 is TGTGCCAGCATTTCGGGGGCGCGTGGTCAGCCCCAGCATTTT. This sequence encodes CASISGARGQPQHF.

In this sample, this clonotype turned up many times. This sequence joins TRBV6-1 and TRBJ2-5, with D uncertain. The CDR3 is 13 amino acids. From germline, CDR1 is MNHNS and CDR2 SASEGT. V was cut by 6 bases and J by 3 bases, with 11 bases left in between. The CDR3 DNA follows: TGTGCCAGCAGGAACCTGGAAGAAGAGACCCAGTACTTC. It yields the protein CASRNLEEETQYF.

This clonotype came up a few times. The chain is built from TRBV6-1 and TRBJ2-3; 9 bases align to TRBD1. This CDR3 spans 16 amino acids. Germline CDR1 and CDR2: MNHNS and SASEGT. With V trimmed by 5 bases and J by 2 bases, 8 bases remained unmatched. The CDR3 DNA reads as TGTGCCAGCAGTTTGACACGGACAGGGGACACAGATACGCAGTATTTT. Amino acid sequence: CASSLTRTGDTDTQYF.

The sample holds a few counts of this clonotype. Being one base from a much bigger clone, this may be a read error. Lacking the conserved final phenylalanine or tryptophan, this CDR3 likely reflects a read error. The rearrangement joins TRBV28 to TRBJ1-2; TRBD1 aligns across 8 bases. Looked up from germline, CDR1 is MDHEN and CDR2 is SYDVKM. V shed 1 base and J 3 bases; nucleotides not matched to a gene: 4. The CDR3 covers 15 residues. Here the CDR3 DNA reads TGTGCCAGCAGTTTATTACCGGACAGGGACTATGGCTACACCTTA. It is translated as CASSLLPDRDYGYTL.

This clonotype has a count of ten or more. The chain employs TRBV27 and TRBJ2-7; 14 bases are shared with TRBD2. Germline values: CDR1 MNHEY, CDR2 SMNVEV (reference sequence). V gave up 5 bases and J gave up 4 bases; unmatched junction bases: 10. This CDR3 has 17 amino acids. In DNA, the CDR3 is TGTGCCAGCAGTCGTCGAGGACTAGCGGGAGGAGGTTACGAGCAGTACTTC. Residues: CASSRRGLAGGGYEQYF.

This clonotype was counted ten times or more. The chain combines TRBV11-2 with TRBJ2-1; D is tentatively TRBD1 or TRBD2 (6 bases each). V gave up 5 bases and J gave up 3 bases, with 14 bases separating them. CDR3 length: 15 amino acids. The germline V gene encodes CDR1 SGHAT and CDR2 FQNNGV. CDR3 nucleotide sequence: TGTGCCAGCAGCGGGGGGTCGACAGGCTACAATGAGCAGTTCTTC. It codes for CASSGGSTGYNEQFF.

The V call is TRBV18, the J call TRBJ2-1, with TRBD2 matching over 7 bases. The junction had 14 bases not matched to a gene; V was cut back by 6 bases and J by 0 bases. CDR1 and CDR2 from the germline V gene are KGHSH and LQKENI. The CDR3 sequence is 18 residues long. In DNA, the CDR3 is TGTGCCAGCTCGCCCACAGCTAGCGGTTCTAGCTCCTACAATGAGCAGTTCTTC. Protein sequence: CASSPTASGSSSYNEQFF.

The table lists this clonotype with a few counts. The chain couples TRBV5-4 to TRBJ2-2; tentatively, D is TRBD2 (6 bases). V lost 1 base and J 5 bases, leaving 9 bases between the germline ends. Germline CDR1 and CDR2: SGHNT and YYREEE (reference sequence). The CDR3 extends over 14 amino acids. For the CDR3, the DNA is TGTGCCAGCAGCTTGCGGAGGGAGACCGGGGAGCTGTTTTTT. This encodes CASSLRRETGELFF.

Worth noting for this clonotype: This may be a read error: a much more frequent sequence differs by one nucleotide. The chain uses TRBV18 and TRBJ2-1; no definite D call. This CDR3 has 16 residues. In germline, CDR1 is KGHSH, CDR2 LQKENI. CDR3 region: CTSSPMGWNPYNEQFF. The CDR3 DNA is TGTACCAGCTCACCGATGGGATGGAACCCCTACAATGAGCAGTTCTTC.

This clonotype was recorded a few times. Written as DNA, the CDR3 is TGCAGCGCTTTCCTCGGGACTAGACCTAATGAGCAGTTCTTC. Translation gives CSAFLGTRPNEQFF. The chain has TRBV29-1 and TRBJ2-1, with TRBD2 matching 8 bases. The CDR3 totals 14 residues. CDR1 and CDR2 (germline): SQVTM, ANQGSEA. The V gene end was trimmed by 7 bases and the J gene end by 7 bases; junction bases not matched to a gene: 12.

The J gene is TRBJ1-2, the V gene TRBV27; 7 bases are a match to TRBD1. There are 13 residues in the CDR3. Trimming took 4 bases from V and 4 from J; bases not matched to a gene: 3. From germline, CDR1 is MNHEY and CDR2 SMNVEV (reference sequence). The CDR3 is CASSYRGTYGYTF. For the CDR3, the DNA is TGTGCCAGCAGTTACAGGGGTACCTATGGCTACACCTTC.

This chain links TRBV9 with TRBJ2-5, with 8 nucleotides matching TRBD2. The CDR3 runs to 15 residues. The germline CDR1 and CDR2 sequences are SGDLS and YYNGEE. With 1 base clipped from V and 4 bases from J, the junction kept 6 bases outside the gene matches. Here the CDR3 reads CASSVTSGRGETQYF. The DNA for the CDR3 is TGTGCCAGCAGCGTAACTAGCGGTAGAGGAGAGACCCAGTACTTC.

This clonotype was counted a few times. The rearrangement uses TRBV4-2 and TRBJ2-2; D uncertain. The CDR3 has 14 amino acids. Germline loops: CDR1 LGHNA, CDR2 YNFKEQ. V was cut by 0 bases and J by 4 bases, with 6 bases left in between. The CDR3 DNA reads TGTGCCAGCAGCCAAGAGAGTACCACCGGGGAGCTGTTTTTT. Translated: CASSQESTTGELFF.

This clonotype was found many times. V gene TRBV20-1 combines with J gene TRBJ2-5; the D is unclear. CDR3 size: 14 residues. Germline assignment: CDR1 DFQATT and CDR2 SNEGSKA (reference sequence). V was shortened by 0 bases and J by 4 bases, with 12 bases between the two germline ends. The CDR3, as DNA: TGCAGTGCTAGAGATCGGCTCGAGCCAGAGACCCAGTACTTC. As protein: CSARDRLEPETQYF.

There are a few counts of this clonotype. The gene calls are TRBV9 and TRBJ2-2, with D unclear. Trimming took off 5 bases at V and 1 base at J, with 12 bases between the two ends. CDR1 and CDR2 from the germline V gene are SGDLS and YYNGEE. CDR3 length: 15 amino acids. CDR3 in amino acids: CASSPSLRNTGELFF. The CDR3 coding sequence is TGTGCCAGCAGTCCCAGTCTTAGGAACACCGGGGAGCTGTTTTTT. Complete variable domain (other parts from reference TRBV9 and TRBJ2-2): DSGVTQTPKHLITATGQRVTLRCSPRSGDLSVYWYQQSLDQGLQFLIQYYNGEERAKGNILERFSAQQFPDLHSELNLSSLELGDSALYFCASSPSLRNTGELFFGEGSRLTVL.

The V gene is TRBV10-2, the J gene TRBJ2-1; 10 nucleotides agree with TRBD2. With 0 bases clipped from V and 7 bases from J, the junction kept 12 bases outside the gene matches. Germline CDR1 is WSHSY and CDR2 is SAAADI. The CDR3 consists of 18 residues. CDR3 sequence: CASSESELGLAGENEQFF. The CDR3 coding sequence is TGCGCCAGCAGTGAGTCGGAGTTGGGGCTAGCGGGAGAAAATGAGCAGTTCTTC.

This clonotype has just a few counts. This chain connects TRBV29-1 to TRBJ2-7; possible D gene TRBD1, 5 bases. From germline, CDR1 is SQVTM and CDR2 ANQGSEA. The CDR3 has 12 residues. The V and J ends lost 3 bases and 3 bases respectively, with 9 bases between them. The chain's CDR3 is CSVDGQGYEQYF. The CDR3 DNA follows: TGCAGCGTTGACGGGCAGGGCTACGAGCAGTACTTC.

This clonotype appeared a single time. The rearrangement links TRBV19 to TRBJ2-2; TRBD1 agrees at 7 bases. The CDR3 spans 16 residues. Germline lookup yields CDR1 LNHDA and CDR2 SQIVND (reference sequence). J gave up 4 bases and V 5 bases, and 10 bases lay outside the gene matches. The CDR3 is CASSVDRAAVTGELFF. The CDR3 DNA reads as TGTGCCAGTAGTGTCGACAGGGCGGCGGTCACCGGGGAGCTGTTTTTT.

The V and J genes are TRBV6-1 and TRBJ2-1; 9 bases fit TRBD1. There are 14 residues in the CDR3. The ends lost 9 bases at V and 4 bases at J; junction bases unmatched: 7. Germline V CDR1 and CDR2: MNHNS, SASEGT. In DNA form, the CDR3 reads TGTGCCAGTCTACGGGACAGGGAGTACAATGAGCAGTTCTTC. This codes for CASLRDREYNEQFF.

This clonotype was recorded at least ten times. The V gene is TRBV28, the J gene TRBJ2-1, with 14 nucleotides matching TRBD2. CDR3 size: 15 residues. Trimming took 10 bases from V and 8 from J; bases not matched to a gene: 10. CDR1 and CDR2 (germline): MDHEN, SYDVKM. The CDR3 here is CAIFPGLAGVDEQFF. CDR3 nucleotide sequence: TGTGCCATATTCCCGGGACTAGCGGGAGTAGATGAGCAGTTCTTC.

In this sample, this clonotype turned up many times. The CDR3 spells CASSLLAGRNEQFF. CDR3 DNA: TGTGCCAGCAGTTTACTAGCGGGAAGGAATGAGCAGTTCTTC. The chain combines TRBV28 with TRBJ2-1; 9 bases fit TRBD2. The CDR3 totals 14 residues. The V segment lost 2 bases and the J segment 7 bases; nucleotides outside the gene matches: 3. Germline V lookup: CDR1 MDHEN, CDR2 SYDVKM.

This clonotype was detected a few times. The CDR3 is CASSLGGLAGRYEQYF. The CDR3, as DNA: TGCGCCAGCAGCTTGGGCGGACTAGCGGGAAGGTACGAGCAGTACTTC. The chain carries TRBV5-1 and TRBJ2-7, with 12 bases lining up with TRBD2. The J segment lost 4 bases and the V segment lost 0 bases, leaving 5 bases of the junction unmatched. The CDR3 consists of 16 residues. Germline V CDR1 and CDR2: SGHRS, YFSETQ.

This clonotype was counted at least ten times. The rearrangement uses TRBV2 and TRBJ2-7; 8 nucleotides agree with TRBD1. Per the germline V gene, CDR1 is SNHLY and CDR2 is FYNNEI. There are 13 residues in the CDR3. The J segment lost 3 bases and the V segment lost 8 bases, leaving 6 bases of the junction unmatched. CDR3 in DNA: TGTGCCAGCGGACAGGGTGACGTCTACGAGCAGTACTTC. Translating gives CASGQGDVYEQYF.

This clonotype has at least ten counts. V gene TRBV28 combines with J gene TRBJ2-5, with TRBD2 identical over 12 bases. The CDR3 runs 16 residues. Germline CDR1 is MDHEN and CDR2 is SYDVKM. V dropped 3 bases and J dropped 5; count of bases not matched to a gene: 7. The CDR3 loop reads CASSLGLAGGKETQYF. DNA for the CDR3: TGTGCCAGCAGTTTGGGGCTAGCGGGAGGGAAGGAGACCCAGTACTTC.